This passage covers 15 T cell receptor beta chains from one sample sequenced in a study of shared clonotypes between healthy human individuals. Naive CD8 cells were CD45RO-negative, positively selected for CCR7, excluding terminally differentiated effector memory CD45RA+ cells. Sequenced by immunoSEQ multiplex PCR; TCRdb stores in-frame clones only, minus some. This table has about 2 million clones, about 95% appearing once. Sample: naive CD8+ T cells sorted from blood. These receptors were taken from a man aged 18 to 29 in good health.

V and J are TRBV19 and TRBJ2-1; maybe TRBD2 (6 bases). The germline V and J ends were trimmed by 9 bases and 5 bases, with 11 bases remaining between them. The V gene's germline CDR1 is LNHDA and CDR2 SQIVND (reference sequence). The CDR3 is 12 amino acids. CDR3: CASQVADNEQFF. DNA for the CDR3: TGTGCCAGCCAGGTAGCGGACAATGAGCAGTTCTTC.

The V gene is TRBV6-6, the J gene TRBJ2-5; 7 bases fit TRBD2. This CDR3 is built from 16 residues. J was trimmed by 1 base and V by 2 bases; bases with no gene match: 7. Per germline, CDR1 MNHNY and CDR2 SVGAGI (reference sequence). The CDR3: CASSYGGEGVQETQYF. The CDR3 region has the DNA TGTGCCAGCAGTTACGGGGGGGAAGGGGTCCAAGAGACCCAGTACTTC.

The chain couples TRBV7-8 to TRBJ2-3, with a weak D call TRBD2 (6 bases). Trimming stripped 5 bases from V and 5 bases from J, with 17 bases between. CDR3 length: 15 residues. The germline gives CDR1 SGHVS, CDR2 FQNEAQ. CDR3 loop: CASSVGSPGEDTQYF. In DNA, the CDR3 is TGTGCCAGCAGCGTCGGATCGCCGGGAGAAGATACGCAGTATTTT. The full variable domain, in which reference TRBV7-8 and TRBJ2-3 provide the parts outside the CDR3, is GAGVSQSPRYKVAKRGQDVALRCDPISGHVSLFWYQQALGQGPEFLTYFQNEAQLDKSGLPSDRFFAERPEGSVSTLKIQRTQQEDSAVYLCASSVGSPGEDTQYFGPGTRLTVL.

With respect to this clone: Other DNA sequences of this sample code for an identical CDR3. The chain joins TRBV19 to TRBJ2-1; D is undetermined. The V gene's germline CDR1 is LNHDA and CDR2 SQIVND (reference sequence). This CDR3 comprises 12 residues. The V end lost 9 bases, the J end lost 0 bases, and 6 bases lay between the germline ends. The CDR3 DNA reads as TGTGCCAGCAGGAGCTCCTACAATGAGCAGTTCTTC. Its translation: CASRSSYNEQFF.

This chain connects TRBV4-1 to TRBJ1-1; D is undetermined. From germline, CDR1 is MGHRA and CDR2 YSYEKL. The length of the CDR3 is 13 residues. The V gene lost 9 bases and the J gene lost 3 bases, with 14 bases spanning the gap. DNA for the CDR3: TGCGCCAGTAGTGGGCTGGGTCACACTGAAGCTTTCTTT. Translated: CASSGLGHTEAFF.

The CDR3: CASSPPLAGETGELFF. The DNA for the CDR3 is TGTGCCAGCAGCCCACCACTAGCGGGGGAGACCGGGGAGCTGTTTTTT. This sequence joins TRBV7-9 and TRBJ2-2, with 11 bases identical to TRBD2. This CDR3 spans 16 amino acids. Germline lookup yields CDR1 SEHNR and CDR2 FQNEAQ (reference sequence). With V trimmed by 5 bases and J by 5 bases, 7 bases remained unmatched.

The chain carries TRBV4-1 and TRBJ1-2; unclear D gene. V lost 1 base to trimming and J lost 4 bases, with 13 bases between them. Germline lookup yields CDR1 MGHRA and CDR2 YSYEKL. This CDR3 has 15 amino acids. Here the CDR3 DNA reads TGCGCCAGCAGCCAAGCGGAGGGAGCTACCTATGGCTACACCTTC. It translates to CASSQAEGATYGYTF.

The V gene is TRBV2, the J gene TRBJ1-2, with TRBD1 matching over 11 bases. The V segment lost 3 bases and the J segment 6 bases; nucleotides outside the gene matches: 3. In germline, CDR1 is SNHLY, CDR2 FYNNEI. The CDR3 is 14 amino acids. The CDR3 here is CASSEDRGPHGYTF. The CDR3 DNA reads as TGTGCCAGCAGTGAGGACAGGGGGCCCCATGGCTACACCTTC.

J is TRBJ1-2 and V is TRBV6-1, with 8 bases lining up with TRBD1. This CDR3 spans 14 amino acids. CDR1 is MNHNS, CDR2 SASEGT, per germline. The V and J ends lost 7 bases and 3 bases, in that order; junction bases with no gene match: 7. CDR3 in DNA: TGTGCCAGCATGGACAGGGTGTGGGACTATGGCTACACCTTC. Protein: CASMDRVWDYGYTF.

The V call is TRBV6-1, the J call TRBJ1-4; D not certain. Trimming pared 2 bases from V and 4 bases from J, leaving 5 bases between. CDR1 is MNHNS and CDR2 is SASEGT in the germline V gene. CDR3 length equals 13 residues. The CDR3 sequence: CASSEFGNEKLFF. The CDR3 bases are TGTGCCAGCAGTGAATTTGGTAATGAAAAACTGTTTTTT.

The gene calls are TRBV7-3 and TRBJ1-2, with TRBD1 matching over 11 bases. The J segment lost 8 bases and the V segment lost 5 bases, leaving 7 bases of the junction unmatched. Germline V lookup: CDR1 SGHTA, CDR2 FQGTGA. CDR3 length equals 14 residues. The chain's CDR3 is CASSPGQGAWGYTF. CDR3 in DNA: TGTGCCAGCAGCCCCGGACAGGGGGCTTGGGGCTACACCTTC.

The chain links TRBV6-5 to TRBJ2-7; possibly TRBD1 for D (6 bases). The germline V gene encodes CDR1 MNHEY and CDR2 SVGAGI. Trimming took off 4 bases at V and 7 bases at J, with 14 bases between the two ends. This CDR3 contains 13 residues. CDR3 in DNA: TGTGCCAGCAGTTGGGACATGTTTCAAGAGCAGTACTTC. It yields the protein CASSWDMFQEQYF.

Here the CDR3 DNA reads TGTGCCAGCAGCGACGGGAAGGATGAGCAGTTCTTC. It translates to CASSDGKDEQFF. The V call is TRBV9, the J call TRBJ2-1; maybe TRBD2 (5 bases). The V end was cut by 3 bases, the J end by 8 bases, with 9 bases between. This CDR3 is 12 amino acids long. The germline V gene encodes CDR1 SGDLS and CDR2 YYNGEE.

The chain uses TRBV7-6 and TRBJ1-1; no reliable D call. CDR3 length: 16 residues. V was shortened by 1 base and J by 4 bases, with 16 bases between the two germline ends. The germline V gene has CDR1 SGHVS and CDR2 FNYEAQ. The CDR3 DNA follows: TGTGCCAGCAGCTTAGTAGCGTCATGGGGTGGCACTGAAGCTTTCTTT. Translating it yields CASSLVASWGGTEAFF.

The V and J genes are TRBV27 and TRBJ1-1, with D tentatively TRBD1 (6 bases). Germline V gene lookup returns CDR1 MNHEY and CDR2 SMNVEV (reference sequence). CDR3 length equals 14 residues. The germline V and J ends were trimmed by 2 bases and 8 bases, with 15 bases remaining between them. The CDR3 DNA sequence: TGTGCCAGCAGTTTACTAGACAGGACCGACGAAGCTTTCTTT. Amino acids: CASSLLDRTDEAFF.